The rows below give T cell receptor beta chains drawn from one sample of a study of Ad26.COV2.S vaccination and SARS-CoV-2 variants. Using immunoSEQ multiplex PCR, the repertoire was profiled, and TCRdb retains in-frame clones only, with some absent. The sample shows 300,000 to 500,000 clones, approximately 86% of them seen only once. The sample here was peripheral blood, taken in a trial of Ad26.COV2.S vaccine versus placebo. All receptors derive from a person between 18 and 65 years old who received the Ad26.COV2.S COVID-19 vaccine or a placebo. CDR3s include the opening cysteine and the closing phenylalanine or tryptophan. A D gene is named only where the DNA matches it firmly. Part of the rows lack a size; the others show once, few, many or a class for expanded clones.

D: .; size: .; length: 13; V: TRBV7-6; J: TRBJ1-1; CDR3: CASSLRRGAEAFF; DNA: TGTGCCAGCAGCTTAAGAAGGGGGGCTGAAGCTTTCTTT
D: TRBD1; size: .; length: 17; V: TRBV4-1; J: TRBJ1-2; CDR3: CASSLNLGQGANYGYTF; DNA: TGCGCCAGCAGCCTGAATCTCGGACAGGGGGCTAACTATGGCTACACCTTC
D: .; size: .; length: 16; V: TRBV6-5; J: TRBJ1-3; CDR3: CASSYILGIGGNTIYF; DNA: TGTGCCAGCAGTTACATTCTGGGGATAGGTGGAAACACCATATATTTT
D: .; size: .; length: 14; V: TRBV19; J: TRBJ2-7; CDR3: CASSGSRLAYEQYF; DNA: TGTGCCAGTAGTGGGTCGCGGTTAGCCTACGAGCAGTACTTC
D: .; size: .; length: 11; V: TRBV11-2; J: TRBJ2-7; CDR3: CASSPTVDQYF; DNA: TGTGCCAGCAGCCCGACCGTCGACCAGTACTTC
D: .; size: .; length: 17; V: TRBV13; J: TRBJ1-1; CDR3: CASSLGQGGVRNTEAFF; DNA: TGTGCCAGCAGCTTAGGACAGGGAGGTGTGCGGAACACTGAAGCTTTCTTT
D: .; size: .; length: 14; V: TRBV18; J: TRBJ1-1; CDR3: CASSPPTENTEAFF; DNA: TGTGCCAGCTCACCACCGACCGAGAACACTGAAGCTTTCTTT
D: .; size: .; length: 12; V: TRBV6-2/TRBV6-3; J: TRBJ1-1; CDR3: CASSYGVTEAFF; DNA: TGTGCCAGCAGTTACGGGGTCACTGAAGCTTTCTTT
D: TRBD1; size: .; length: 14; V: TRBV4-3; J: TRBJ1-5; CDR3: CASSRDREDQPQHF; DNA: TGCGCCAGCAGCCGAGACAGGGAGGATCAGCCCCAGCATTTT
D: .; size: once; length: 15; V: TRBV9; J: TRBJ2-3; CDR3: CASSVVPGDTDTQYF; DNA: TGTGCCAGCAGCGTAGTGCCTGGAGACACAGATACGCAGTATTTT
D: .; size: .; length: 12; V: TRBV5-1; J: TRBJ2-1; CDR3: CASSSLGAEQFF; DNA: TGCGCCAGCAGCTCCCTCGGGGCTGAGCAGTTCTTC
D: .; size: .; length: 14; V: TRBV6-5; J: TRBJ1-1; CDR3: CASSYFPRGTEAFF; DNA: TGTGCCAGCAGTTACTTCCCGAGAGGGACTGAAGCTTTCTTT
D: .; size: .; length: 13; V: TRBV5-1; J: TRBJ2-2; CDR3: CASRRLNTGELFF; DNA: TGCGCCAGCAGACGTCTAAACACCGGGGAGCTGTTTTTT
D: .; size: few; length: 12; V: TRBV6-2/TRBV6-3; J: TRBJ1-1; CDR3: CASSYPNTEAFF; DNA: TGTGCCAGCAGTTACCCGAATACTGAAGCTTTCTTT
D: .; size: .; length: 16; V: TRBV7-7; J: TRBJ2-2; CDR3: CASSLGSAANTGELFF; DNA: TGTGCCAGCAGCTTAGGTTCGGCCGCGAACACCGGGGAGCTGTTTTTT
D: TRBD2; size: .; length: 14; V: TRBV18; J: TRBJ2-7; CDR3: CASSQRGGWDEQYF; DNA: TGTGCCAGCTCACAGCGGGGGGGTTGGGACGAGCAGTACTTC
D: .; size: .; length: 14; V: TRBV15; J: TRBJ2-3; CDR3: CATSRDASTDTQYF; DNA: TGTGCCACCAGCAGAGACGCGAGCACAGATACGCAGTATTTT
D: .; size: .; length: 14; V: TRBV6-6; J: TRBJ1-1; CDR3: CASLGGVMNTEAFF; DNA: TGTGCCAGCCTCGGTGGGGTTATGAACACTGAAGCTTTCTTT
D: TRBD1; size: .; length: 15; V: TRBV5-1; J: TRBJ1-1; CDR3: CASSRDREARTEAFF; DNA: TGCGCCAGCTCTCGGGACAGGGAGGCCCGCACTGAAGCTTTCTTT
D: .; size: .; length: 18; V: TRBV4-3; J: TRBJ2-6; CDR3: CASSDRPQGPSGANVLTF; DNA: TGCGCCAGCAGCGATCGTCCTCAGGGTCCGTCTGGGGCCAACGTCCTGACTTTC
D: .; size: .; length: 13; V: TRBV5-4; J: TRBJ1-3; CDR3: CASNVQGRNTIYF; DNA: TGTGCCAGCAACGTACAGGGAAGAAACACCATATATTTT
D: .; size: .; length: 12; V: TRBV3-1/TRBV3-2; J: TRBJ2-7; CDR3: CASSQDRGEQYF; DNA: TGTGCCAGCAGCCAAGATCGGGGCGAGCAGTACTTC
D: TRBD1; size: .; length: 13; V: TRBV5-1; J: TRBJ2-1; CDR3: CASSPDRVDEQFF; DNA: TGCGCCAGCAGCCCGGACAGGGTCGATGAGCAGTTCTTC
D: .; size: .; length: 12; V: TRBV3-1/TRBV3-2; J: TRBJ2-5; CDR3: CASSLHPETQYF; DNA: TGTGCCAGCAGCCTCCACCCGGAGACCCAGTACTTC
D: .; size: .; length: 13; V: TRBV7-2; J: TRBJ1-1; CDR3: CASSLQTNTEAFF; DNA: TGTGCCAGCAGCTTACAAACGAACACTGAAGCTTTCTTT
D: TRBD1; size: .; length: 14; V: TRBV11-1; J: TRBJ2-5; CDR3: CASSPRDSQETQYF; DNA: TGTGCCAGCAGCCCCCGGGACAGCCAAGAGACCCAGTACTTC
D: .; size: few; length: 15; V: TRBV10-3; J: TRBJ1-1; CDR3: CAISESGAGNTEAFF; DNA: TGTGCCATCAGTGAGTCTGGGGCAGGGAACACTGAAGCTTTCTTT
D: .; size: .; length: 13; V: TRBV5-1; J: TRBJ1-1; CDR3: CASSLDVNTEAFF; DNA: TGCGCCAGCAGCTTGGATGTGAACACTGAAGCTTTCTTT
D: TRBD1; size: .; length: 14; V: TRBV6-5; J: TRBJ1-5; CDR3: CASSMTGRDQPQHF; DNA: TGTGCCAGCAGTATGACAGGGAGGGATCAGCCCCAGCATTTT
D: .; size: once; length: 14; V: TRBV10-3; J: TRBJ2-5; CDR3: CAISLQGSQETQYF; DNA: TGTGCCATCAGTCTACAGGGATCGCAAGAGACCCAGTACTTC
D: .; size: once; length: 16; V: TRBV5-1; J: TRBJ2-2; CDR3: CASSLESAKVRGELFF; DNA: TGCGCCAGCAGCTTGGAATCCGCCAAGGTTCGCGGGGAGCTGTTTTTT
D: .; size: once; length: 11; V: TRBV7-7; J: TRBJ1-4; CDR3: CASSLGEELFF; DNA: TGTGCTAGCAGCTTAGGGGAAGAATTGTTTTTT
D: TRBD1; size: .; length: 13; V: TRBV19; J: TRBJ1-2; CDR3: CASSPGQGRGYTF; DNA: TGTGCCAGTAGTCCCGGACAGGGCCGTGGCTACACCTTC
D: TRBD1; size: .; length: 13; V: TRBV12-3/TRBV12-4; J: TRBJ1-2; CDR3: CASSPTGDYGYTF; DNA: TGTGCCAGCAGTCCAACAGGGGACTATGGCTACACCTTC
D: .; size: .; length: 15; V: TRBV5-5; J: TRBJ1-4; CDR3: CASSLAVQGNEKLFF; DNA: TGTGCCAGCAGCTTGGCCGTTCAGGGAAATGAAAAACTGTTTTTT
D: .; size: .; length: 10; V: TRBV20-1; J: TRBJ2-5; CDR3: CSASQETQYF; DNA: TGCAGTGCTAGTCAAGAGACCCAGTACTTC
D: .; size: .; length: 12; V: TRBV24-1; J: TRBJ2-1; CDR3: CATSGAANEQFF; DNA: TGTGCCACCAGTGGGGCTGCCAATGAGCAGTTCTTC
D: .; size: .; length: 15; V: TRBV23-1; J: TRBJ1-4; CDR3: CASSQYRGLYEKLFF; DNA: TGCGCCAGCAGTCAATACCGGGGCCTTTATGAAAAACTGTTTTTT
D: .; size: once; length: 13; V: TRBV5-8; J: TRBJ2-4; CDR3: CASSFYGSDIQYF; DNA: TGTGCCAGCAGCTTTTATGGGTCAGACATTCAGTACTTC
D: TRBD2; size: once; length: 15; V: TRBV20-1; J: TRBJ2-3; CDR3: CSASVASGVTDTQYF; DNA: TGCAGTGCTAGTGTGGCTAGCGGGGTCACAGATACGCAGTATTTT
D: TRBD1; size: .; length: 13; V: TRBV29-1; J: TRBJ1-2; CDR3: CSGQQGPNYGYTF; DNA: TGCAGCGGCCAACAGGGGCCTAACTATGGCTACACCTTC
D: .; size: .; length: 12; V: TRBV5-1; J: TRBJ2-7; CDR3: CASSLTPYEQYF; DNA: TGCGCCAGCAGCTTGACCCCCTACGAGCAGTACTTC
D: .; size: once; length: 14; V: TRBV29-1; J: TRBJ1-3; CDR3: CSVRLPSSGNTIYF; DNA: TGCAGCGTGCGCCTGCCCAGCTCTGGAAACACCATATATTTT
D: .; size: .; length: 15; V: TRBV30; J: TRBJ1-5; CDR3: CAWSRDWGAQQPQHF; DNA: TGTGCCTGGAGTCGAGATTGGGGGGCTCAGCAGCCCCAGCATTTT
D: .; size: .; length: 11; V: TRBV10-1; J: TRBJ2-3; CDR3: CASSGGDTQYF; DNA: TGCGCCAGCAGTGGGGGAGATACGCAGTATTTT
D: TRBD1; size: .; length: 16; V: TRBV3-1/TRBV3-2; J: TRBJ1-2; CDR3: CASSHDQGAGGYGYTF; DNA: TGTGCCAGCAGCCATGACCAGGGGGCGGGCGGCTATGGCTACACCTTC
D: .; size: .; length: 16; V: TRBV24-1; J: TRBJ1-3; CDR3: CATSDSDWGAGNTIYF; DNA: TGTGCCACCAGTGACTCTGACTGGGGGGCTGGAAACACCATATATTTT
D: .; size: .; length: 14; V: TRBV6-1; J: TRBJ1-4; CDR3: CASSSSSGGEKLFF; DNA: TGTGCCAGCAGTTCAAGCAGCGGAGGGGAAAAACTGTTTTTT
D: .; size: .; length: 12; V: TRBV28; J: TRBJ1-1; CDR3: CASSDTYTEAFF; DNA: TGTGCCAGCAGCGATACGTACACTGAAGCTTTCTTT
D: TRBD1; size: .; length: 16; V: TRBV4-1; J: TRBJ1-4; CDR3: CASSHPGGLLSEKLFF; DNA: TGCGCCAGCAGCCATCCAGGGGGCCTTTTGAGTGAAAAACTGTTTTTT